This T cell receptor (beta chain) was sequenced in a study of CD8 T cells in ankylosing spondylitis. This clonotype showed up many times. The antigen is undetermined. The CDR3 covers 16 residues. CDR1 is SGHRS and CDR2 is YFSETQ in the germline V gene. The V gene end was trimmed by 0 bases and the J gene end by 0 bases; junction bases not matched to a gene: 3. The study's findings and limits: A motif in TCR beta, a set of under ten highly homologous variants, appeared characteristic of ankylosing spondylitis blood.

Library preparation for TCR beta used quantitative 5'-RACE with molecular barcodes. TCRdb itself ran the 5' RACE reads through MiXCR, one entry per CDR3 protein. The profile shows about 240,000 distinct CDR3 sequences, roughly a tenth of them singletons. This clonotype was obtained from a male donor with ankylosing spondylitis or in good health (not recorded which). The sample comprised blood, either unsorted or a sorted T cell fraction (not recorded which). The chain couples TRBV5-1 to TRBJ2-1, with 7 nucleotides matching TRBD1. The CDR3 region has the DNA TGCGCCAGCAGCTTGGAGGGACAGAGCTCCTACAATGAGCAGTTCTTC. This codes for CASSLEGQSSYNEQFF.